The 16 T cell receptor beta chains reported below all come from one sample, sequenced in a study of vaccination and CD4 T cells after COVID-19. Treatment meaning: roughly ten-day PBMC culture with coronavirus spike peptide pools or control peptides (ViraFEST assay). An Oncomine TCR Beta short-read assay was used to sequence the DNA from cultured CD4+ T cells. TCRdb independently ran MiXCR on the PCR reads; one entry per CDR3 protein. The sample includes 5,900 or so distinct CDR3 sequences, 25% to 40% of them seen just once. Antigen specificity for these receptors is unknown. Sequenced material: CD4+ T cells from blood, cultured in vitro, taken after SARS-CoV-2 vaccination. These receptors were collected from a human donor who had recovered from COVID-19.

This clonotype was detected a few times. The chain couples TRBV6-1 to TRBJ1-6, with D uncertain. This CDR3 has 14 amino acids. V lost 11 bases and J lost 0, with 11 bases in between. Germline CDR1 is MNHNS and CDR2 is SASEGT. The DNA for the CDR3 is TGTGCCGGAGGGTTTAGCTCCTATAATTCACCCCTCCACTTT. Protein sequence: CAGGFSSYNSPLHF.

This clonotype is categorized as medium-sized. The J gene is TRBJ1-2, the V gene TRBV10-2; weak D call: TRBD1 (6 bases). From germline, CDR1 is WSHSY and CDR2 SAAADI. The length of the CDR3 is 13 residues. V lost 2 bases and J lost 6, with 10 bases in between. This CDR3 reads CASSETGSDGYTF. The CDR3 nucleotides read TGCGCCAGCAGTGAGACAGGGTCGGATGGCTACACCTTC.

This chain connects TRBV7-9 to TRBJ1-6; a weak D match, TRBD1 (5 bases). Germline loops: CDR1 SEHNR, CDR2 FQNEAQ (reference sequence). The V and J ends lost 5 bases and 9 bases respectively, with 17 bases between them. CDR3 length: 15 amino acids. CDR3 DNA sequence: TGTGCCAGCAGCCCGCGGGACGGCTTATCTTCACCCCTCCACTTT. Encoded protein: CASSPRDGLSSPLHF.

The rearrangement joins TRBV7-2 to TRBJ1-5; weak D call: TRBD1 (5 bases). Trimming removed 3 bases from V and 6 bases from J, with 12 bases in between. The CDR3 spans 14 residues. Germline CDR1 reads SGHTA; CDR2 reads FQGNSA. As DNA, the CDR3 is TGTGCCAGCAGCTTCGTTGGGGGAGGTCAGCCCCAGCATTTT. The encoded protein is CASSFVGGGQPQHF.

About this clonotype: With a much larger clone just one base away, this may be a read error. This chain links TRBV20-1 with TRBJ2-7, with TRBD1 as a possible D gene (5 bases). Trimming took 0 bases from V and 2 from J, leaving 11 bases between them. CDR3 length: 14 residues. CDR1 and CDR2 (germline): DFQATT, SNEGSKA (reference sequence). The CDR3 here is CSARDLMTAYEQYF. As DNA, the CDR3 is TGCAGTGCTAGAGATCTTATGACAGCCTACGAGCAGTACTTC.

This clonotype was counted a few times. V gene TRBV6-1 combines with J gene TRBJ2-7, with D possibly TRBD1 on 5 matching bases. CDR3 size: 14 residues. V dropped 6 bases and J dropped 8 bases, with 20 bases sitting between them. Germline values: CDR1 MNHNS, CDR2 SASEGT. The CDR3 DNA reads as TGTGCCAGCAGCCAAAGGGGTGATGGAATCAAGCAGTACTTC. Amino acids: CASSQRGDGIKQYF.

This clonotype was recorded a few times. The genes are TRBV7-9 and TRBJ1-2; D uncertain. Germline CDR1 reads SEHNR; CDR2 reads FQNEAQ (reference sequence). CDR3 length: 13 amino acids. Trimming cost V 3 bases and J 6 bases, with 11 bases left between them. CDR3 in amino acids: CASSFASGNGYTF. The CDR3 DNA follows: TGTGCCAGCAGCTTTGCCTCTGGGAATGGCTACACCTTC.

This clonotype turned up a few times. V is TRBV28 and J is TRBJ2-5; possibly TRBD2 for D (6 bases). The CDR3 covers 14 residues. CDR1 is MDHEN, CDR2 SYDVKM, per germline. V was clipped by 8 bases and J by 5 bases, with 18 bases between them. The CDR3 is CASVAVGTWETQYF. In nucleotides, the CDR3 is TGTGCCAGCGTTGCGGTAGGGACTTGGGAGACCCAGTACTTC. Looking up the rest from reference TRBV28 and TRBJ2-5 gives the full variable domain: DVKVTQSSRYLVKRTGEKVFLECVQDMDHENMFWYRQDPGLGLRLIYFSYDVKMKEKGDIPEGYSVSREKKERFSLILESASTNQTSMYLCASVAVGTWETQYFGPGTRLLVL.

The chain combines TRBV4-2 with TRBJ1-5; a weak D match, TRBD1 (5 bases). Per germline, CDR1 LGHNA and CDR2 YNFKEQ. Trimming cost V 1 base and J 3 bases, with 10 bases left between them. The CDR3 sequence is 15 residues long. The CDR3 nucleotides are TGTGCCAGCAGCCAAGGCGTGGGACTCAATCAGCCCCAGCATTTT. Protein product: CASSQGVGLNQPQHF.

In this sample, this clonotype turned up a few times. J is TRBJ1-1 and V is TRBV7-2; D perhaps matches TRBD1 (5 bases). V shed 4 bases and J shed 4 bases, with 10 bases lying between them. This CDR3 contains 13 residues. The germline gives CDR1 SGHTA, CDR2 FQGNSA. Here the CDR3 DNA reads TGTGCCAGCAGCTCAGGGCTTCGCACTGAAGCTTTCTTT. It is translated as CASSSGLRTEAFF.

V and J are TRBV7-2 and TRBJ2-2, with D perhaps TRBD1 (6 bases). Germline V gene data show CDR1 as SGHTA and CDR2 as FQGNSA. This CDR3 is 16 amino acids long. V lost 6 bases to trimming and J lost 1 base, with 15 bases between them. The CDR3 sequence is CASSFPQGLNTGELFF. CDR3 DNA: TGTGCCAGCAGTTTCCCCCAGGGGCTGAACACCGGGGAGCTGTTTTTT.

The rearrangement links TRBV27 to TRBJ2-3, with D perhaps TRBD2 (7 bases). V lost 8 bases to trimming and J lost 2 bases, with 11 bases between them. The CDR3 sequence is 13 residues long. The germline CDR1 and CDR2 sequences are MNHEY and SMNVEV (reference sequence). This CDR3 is CASGRGNTDTQYF. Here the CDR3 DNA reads TGTGCCAGCGGGAGGGGGAACACAGATACGCAGTATTTT.

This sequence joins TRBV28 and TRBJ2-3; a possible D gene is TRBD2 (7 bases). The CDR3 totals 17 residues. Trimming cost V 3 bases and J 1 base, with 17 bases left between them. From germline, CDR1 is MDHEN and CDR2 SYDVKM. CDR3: CASSFFVGGRRTDTQYF. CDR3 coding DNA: TGTGCCAGCAGTTTCTTCGTCGGGGGGCGACGCACAGATACGCAGTATTTT.

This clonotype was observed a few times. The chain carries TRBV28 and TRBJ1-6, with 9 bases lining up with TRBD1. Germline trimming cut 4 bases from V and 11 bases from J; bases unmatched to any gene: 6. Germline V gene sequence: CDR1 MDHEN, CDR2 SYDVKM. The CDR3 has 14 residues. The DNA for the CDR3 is TGTGCCAGCAGTTCAGGGACAGGGACGACACCCCTCCACTTT. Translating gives CASSSGTGTTPLHF.

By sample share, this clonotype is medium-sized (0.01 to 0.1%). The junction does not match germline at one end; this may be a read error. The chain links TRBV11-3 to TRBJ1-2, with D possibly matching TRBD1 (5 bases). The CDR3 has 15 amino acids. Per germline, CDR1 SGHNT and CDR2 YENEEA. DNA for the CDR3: TGTGCCAGCAGCGCTAGGCCAGGGCAGCTAGACTTCCGCGCCTTC. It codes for CASSARPGQLDFRAF.

CDR3 in amino acids: CSARDPSGIWNTEAFF. DNA for the CDR3: TGCAGTGCTAGAGATCCTTCCGGGATTTGGAACACTGAAGCTTTCTTT. The rearrangement links TRBV20-1 to TRBJ1-1; D is uncertain. CDR3 length equals 16 residues. Trimming removed 0 bases from V and 1 base from J, with 15 bases in between. CDR1 and CDR2 (germline): DFQATT, SNEGSKA (reference sequence).